These 22 T cell receptor beta chains came from one sample sequenced in a study of CD4+ T cells in melanoma. Profiled with immunoSEQ multiplex PCR; TCRdb holds only in-frame clones, not every one. The table includes more than 110,000 clones, 85% to 95% detected once. All receptors derive from a human donor with melanoma.

The V call is TRBV10-1, the J call TRBJ2-3; no firm D call. Trimming took off 3 bases at V and 10 bases at J, with 14 bases between the two ends. Germline lookup yields CDR1 WNHNN and CDR2 SYGVQD (reference sequence). The CDR3 is 13 amino acids. The CDR3 loop is CASSDGPTAAQYF. The DNA for the CDR3 is TGCGCCAGCAGTGATGGGCCCACGGCGGCGCAGTATTTT.

V is TRBV7-3 and J is TRBJ2-1, with D possibly matching TRBD2 (6 bases). The V gene's germline CDR1 is SGHTA and CDR2 FQGTGA. V was clipped by 5 bases and J by 5 bases, with 10 bases between them. CDR3 length: 13 residues. The CDR3 region has the DNA TGTGCCAGCAGCCCCCCGGGAGACAATGAGCAGTTCTTC. As protein: CASSPPGDNEQFF.

The genes are TRBV6-6 and TRBJ2-3, with D possibly TRBD1 on 5 matching bases. Germline V CDR1 and CDR2: MNHNY, SVGAGI (reference sequence). With 6 bases removed from V and 0 bases from J, the gap between germline ends came to 13 bases. This CDR3 has 15 residues. CDR3 loop: CASSPPDTSTDTQYF. The CDR3 DNA follows: TGTGCCAGCAGCCCCCCGGACACGAGCACAGATACGCAGTATTTT.

J is TRBJ2-1 and V is TRBV11-2; D is undetermined. Trimming shortened V by 6 bases and J by 6 bases, and 12 bases separated the two germline ends. Per the germline V gene, CDR1 is SGHAT and CDR2 is FQNNGV. The CDR3 sequence is 13 residues long. The CDR3 spells CASRITRSNEQFF. CDR3 bases: TGTGCCAGCAGAATTACCCGTTCCAATGAGCAGTTCTTC.

The V call is TRBV2, the J call TRBJ1-4, with TRBD1 identical over 7 bases. Germline CDR1 SNHLY, CDR2 FYNNEI. V shed 6 bases and J 8 bases; nucleotides not matched to a gene: 9. CDR3 length: 14 amino acids. The CDR3 coding sequence is TGTGCCAGCAGCCCTACAGGGGTGAGGGAAAAACTGTTTTTT. Translating it yields CASSPTGVREKLFF.

The rearrangement uses TRBV15 and TRBJ1-2; no firm D call. This CDR3 is 15 amino acids long. CDR1 and CDR2 (germline): LNHNV, YYDKDF (reference sequence). Between the trimmed V and J ends, which lost 0 bases and 5 bases, there was a span of 13 bases. This chain's CDR3 is CATSRDLNRGYGYTF. The DNA of the CDR3 is TGTGCCACCAGCAGAGATCTTAACCGCGGATATGGCTACACCTTC.

The V and J genes are TRBV5-5 and TRBJ1-6; weak D call: TRBD1 (5 bases). V was pared by 4 bases and J by 6 bases, with 14 bases between. This CDR3 is 15 amino acids long. CDR1 is SGHKS, CDR2 YYEKEE, per germline (reference sequence). The CDR3 region has the DNA TGTGCCAGCAGCACCCGGGGGTCCGGTAATTCACCCCTCCACTTT. It encodes CASSTRGSGNSPLHF.

The V and J genes are TRBV5-8 and TRBJ1-4; 9 nucleotides agree with TRBD1. J was trimmed by 0 bases and V by 6 bases; bases with no gene match: 3. The germline gives CDR1 SGHTS, CDR2 YDEGEE. CDR3 length equals 15 residues. CDR3 bases: TGTGCCAGCAACAGGGGGCGGGCAACTAATGAAAAACTGTTTTTT. It encodes CASNRGRATNEKLFF.

The J gene is TRBJ1-6, the V gene TRBV5-1, with 8 bases fitting TRBD1. Germline CDR1 is SGHRS and CDR2 is YFSETQ. The V segment lost 0 bases and the J segment 7 bases; nucleotides outside the gene matches: 6. The CDR3 loop spans 16 amino acids. CDR3 loop: CASSLAVGQGNSPLHF. The CDR3 bases are TGCGCCAGCAGCTTGGCGGTTGGACAGGGAAATTCACCCCTCCACTTT.

This chain uses TRBV7-9 with TRBJ1-4; the D is unclear. The V and J ends lost 6 bases and 3 bases respectively, with 11 bases between them. The CDR3 covers 14 residues. CDR1 is SEHNR and CDR2 is FQNEAQ in the germline V gene (reference sequence). Here the CDR3 DNA reads TGTGCCAGCAGTCCCTGGGGAGCTAATGAAAAACTGTTTTTT. This codes for CASSPWGANEKLFF.

Of note for this clone: The sample holds other DNA sequences that translate to the same CDR3. The CDR3 sequence is CASSPPGGEQYF. The CDR3 bases are TGTGCCAGCTCACCCCCCGGGGGTGAGCAGTACTTC. V and J are TRBV18 and TRBJ2-7, with D perhaps matching TRBD2 (6 bases). Trimming left V 3 bases short and J 7 bases short, with 10 bases between. Looked up from germline, CDR1 is KGHSH and CDR2 is LQKENI. The CDR3 runs 12 residues.

The chain recombines TRBV18 with TRBJ1-1; the D gene is possibly TRBD1 (5 bases). Germline V gene data show CDR1 as KGHSH and CDR2 as LQKENI. V shed 1 base and J shed 2 bases, with 11 bases lying between them. The CDR3 has 15 amino acids. CDR3 amino acids: CASSPLRDKNTEAFF. The CDR3 DNA sequence: TGTGCCAGCTCACCACTCAGGGATAAAAACACTGAAGCTTTCTTT.

This clone occurred a few times. This rearrangement joins TRBV6-6 to TRBJ1-2, with D unresolved. Germline loops: CDR1 MNHNY, CDR2 SVGAGI (reference sequence). The length of the CDR3 is 14 residues. Trimming left V 6 bases short and J 4 bases short, with 15 bases between. The CDR3 coding sequence is TGTGCCAGCAGATACGATACCCCACCCTATGGCTACACCTTC. It codes for CASRYDTPPYGYTF.

The rearrangement links TRBV4-1 to TRBJ2-2; D remains unclear. CDR3 length equals 13 residues. Trimming stripped 1 base from V and 11 bases from J, with 11 bases between. Germline loops: CDR1 MGHRA, CDR2 YSYEKL. The CDR3 DNA reads TGCGCCAGCAGCCAAGGGTCAAATAGCGAGCTGTTTTTT. Its translation: CASSQGSNSELFF.

CDR3 in amino acids: CASSSEGYEQYF. CDR3 nucleotide sequence: TGTGCCAGCAGTTCGGAGGGATATGAGCAGTATTTT. This sequence joins TRBV27 and TRBJ2-3; possibly TRBD2 for D (6 bases). The CDR3 length is 12 residues. The V gene's germline CDR1 is MNHEY and CDR2 SMNVEV (reference sequence). V lost 4 bases, J lost 11 bases, and 13 bases lay in between.

This clone occurred once. The chain uses TRBV5-5 and TRBJ1-2; D unclear. The germline V gene has CDR1 SGHKS and CDR2 YYEKEE (reference sequence). CDR3 length: 14 residues. The germline V and J ends were trimmed by 1 base and 7 bases, with 14 bases remaining between them. The CDR3 coding sequence is TGTGCCAGCAGCTTGCTCCAGGCCAACGGTGGCTACACCTTC. It yields the protein CASSLLQANGGYTF.

The chain joins TRBV19 to TRBJ1-1, with 7 bases lining up with TRBD1. Losses at the gene ends were 5 bases for V and 2 bases for J; bases not matched to a gene: 8. Germline V gene data show CDR1 as LNHDA and CDR2 as SQIVND (reference sequence). This CDR3 contains 15 residues. The CDR3: CASSVFGTANTEAFF. CDR3 DNA sequence: TGTGCCAGTAGTGTATTCGGGACAGCAAACACTGAAGCTTTCTTT.

The rearrangement uses TRBV18 and TRBJ1-2; tentative D call: TRBD1 (5 bases). CDR3 length: 13 residues. Germline lookup yields CDR1 KGHSH and CDR2 LQKENI. V was pared by 4 bases and J by 6 bases, with 12 bases between. The CDR3 DNA sequence: TGTGCCAGCTCACAGGGGCCCGTGGATGGCTACACCTTC. The encoded protein is CASSQGPVDGYTF.

This chain uses TRBV7-9 with TRBJ1-1; 8 nucleotides align to TRBD1. The germline CDR1 and CDR2 sequences are SEHNR and FQNEAQ (reference sequence). The CDR3 contains 15 residues. Trimming removed 1 base from V and 7 bases from J; junction bases left unmatched: 8. The CDR3: CASSLGTGTGSEAFF. The DNA of the CDR3 is TGTGCCAGCAGCTTAGGGACCGGGACAGGAAGTGAAGCTTTCTTT.

The chain links TRBV7-6 to TRBJ1-1; no reliable D call. This CDR3 contains 16 residues. V was trimmed by 1 base and J by 4 bases, leaving 16 bases between them. Germline loops: CDR1 SGHVS, CDR2 FNYEAQ. CDR3 loop: CASSLEAANGGTEAFF. DNA for the CDR3: TGTGCCAGCAGCTTAGAGGCGGCCAACGGTGGCACTGAAGCTTTCTTT.

This rearrangement joins TRBV7-9 to TRBJ2-5; unclear D gene. CDR3 length: 12 amino acids. Trimming cost V 2 bases and J 2 bases, with 3 bases left between them. Germline V gene sequence: CDR1 SEHNR, CDR2 FQNEAQ (reference sequence). The CDR3 is CASSLKQETQYF. The CDR3 nucleotides are TGTGCCAGCAGCTTAAAACAAGAGACCCAGTACTTC.

This chain links TRBV6-5 with TRBJ1-5, with D hard to call. CDR3 length: 15 residues. V lost 4 bases and J 5 bases, leaving 15 bases between the germline ends. The germline CDR1 and CDR2 sequences are MNHEY and SVGAGI. The CDR3 DNA reads TGTGCCAGCAGTTCGGGTTGGCAGTCTTATCAGCCCCAGCATTTT. This codes for CASSSGWQSYQPQHF.